A selection of T cell receptor beta chains follows, all from one sample in a study of identical twins. In TCRdb, the 5' RACE reads were re-called with MiXCR into one record per CDR3 protein. This sample yields around 340,000 distinct CDR3 sequences, of which about 10% are seen a single time; about 9.1% belongs to the top ten. The sequenced sample consisted of naive T cells sorted from blood. The source is a woman aged 45-59 years in good health. Both conserved end residues are part of each CDR3. The D gene is left open where the match is weak. Where a row states a size, it is once, few, many or the class of an expanded clone; other rows omit it.

- | TRBJ1-4 | TRBV20-1 | - | TGCAGTGCGAGACAGCCAAATGAAAAACTGTTTTTT | CSARQPNEKLFF
- | TRBJ2-7 | TRBV4-2 | many | TGTGCCAGCAGCCAAGGATCTGCAGAGCAGTACTTC | CASSQGSAEQYF
- | TRBJ2-1 | TRBV27 | few | TGTGCCAGCAGTTTTCAGGTGGGGGCTGAGGAGCAGTTCTTC | CASSFQVGAEEQFF
- | TRBJ1-1 | TRBV6-5 | few | TGTGCCACGGGGGCGGGTACTGAAGCTTTCTTT | CATGAGTEAFF
TRBD2 | TRBJ2-3 | TRBV5-1 | few | TGCGCCAGCAGTCCCAACCCGGGACTAGCGGGAGAAAATACGCAGTATTTT | CASSPNPGLAGENTQYF
TRBD2 | TRBJ2-3 | TRBV30 | few | TGTGCCTGGAGTATCGGCGGGGGGCGCACAGATACGCAGTATTTT | CAWSIGGGRTDTQYF
TRBD2 | TRBJ2-1 | TRBV24-1 | - | TGTGCCACCATGGAGGTCGGGACGGGGGGATACAATGAGCAGTTCTTC | CATMEVGTGGYNEQFF
TRBD1 | TRBJ1-5 | TRBV6-1 | many | TGTGCCAGCACGGGACAGTTAAATCAGCCCCAGCATTTT | CASTGQLNQPQHF
TRBD1 | TRBJ2-3 | TRBV29-1 | few | TGCAGCGTCCAGGACAGGGGAGTCAGCACAGATACGCAGTATTTT | CSVQDRGVSTDTQYF
- | TRBJ2-1 | TRBV19 | - | TGTGCCAGTAGGCCCCCCTTTGCGCGGGCGGTCTACAATGAGCAGTTCTTC | CASRPPFARAVYNEQFF
TRBD2 | TRBJ2-4 | TRBV7-9 | - | TGTGCCAGCAGCATCGGGACTAGCGGGCGTGAAATAGCCAAAAACATTCAGTACTTC | CASSIGTSGREIAKNIQYF
TRBD2 | TRBJ2-5 | TRBV12-3/TRBV12-4 | many | TGTGCCAGCAGTCGGACTAGCGGGAGCGGAGAGACCCAGTACTTC | CASSRTSGSGETQYF
- | TRBJ2-1 | TRBV5-1 | - | TGCGCCAGCAGCTTGCCAGAAAGGGCGCAGTTCTTC | CASSLPERAQFF
- | TRBJ2-7 | TRBV10-2 | - | TGCGCCATCCGGGACGAGCACTACGAGCAGTACTTC | CAIRDEHYEQYF
- | TRBJ1-2 | TRBV2 | few | TGTGCCAGCAGCGAGGGCGGGGGTCGGGGCTACACCTTC | CASSEGGGRGYTF
- | TRBJ2-2 | TRBV6-5 | many | TGTGCCAGCAGTTACTTACTCCCCGGTAGGGCCGGGGAGCTGTTTTTT | CASSYLLPGRAGELFF
- | TRBJ2-3 | TRBV29-1 | many | TGCAGCGTTGCTGGGCGGTTGACAGATACGCAGTATTTT | CSVAGRLTDTQYF
- | TRBJ2-3 | TRBV15 | few | TGTGCCATCGGACGGAACTCTAATCGGGATACGCAGTATTTT | CAIGRNSNRDTQYF
- | TRBJ2-3 | TRBV12-5 | many | TGTGCTAGTGGTTTGGGATCCCGCACAGATACGCAGTATTTT | CASGLGSRTDTQYF
- | TRBJ2-7 | TRBV7-2 | - | TGTGCCAGCAGCTTAAGGGGAGGTTACGAGCAGTACTTC | CASSLRGGYEQYF
TRBD1 | TRBJ1-6 | TRBV30 | few | TGTGCCTGGAGTGTGGACAGGGGTGGTTCACCCCTCCACTTT | CAWSVDRGGSPLHF
- | TRBJ2-3 | TRBV20-1 | - | TGCAGTGCCGGAGGTTTAGGGCCCACTAGCACAGATACGCAGTATTTT | CSAGGLGPTSTDTQYF
- | TRBJ1-5 | TRBV29-1 | many | TGCAGCGCCCAAGCAGCCCCCGGGGGGAATCAGCCCCAGCATTTT | CSAQAAPGGNQPQHF
- | TRBJ2-1 | TRBV11-3 | - | TGTGCCAGCACTCAACTTTCAGATGAGCAGTTCTTC | CASTQLSDEQFF
TRBD2 | TRBJ2-3 | TRBV4-1 | - | TGCGCCAGCAGCCAAGAAGGGCGGGAGTATGATACGCAGTATTTT | CASSQEGREYDTQYF
- | TRBJ2-7 | TRBV29-1 | few | TGCAGCGTTGCTGGGTCAGACAGGCCCTTAGAGCAGTACTTC | CSVAGSDRPLEQYF
- | TRBJ1-4 | TRBV12-3/TRBV12-4 | - | TGTGCCAGCAGTTTTCGTCGAAATGAAAAACTGTTTTTT | CASSFRRNEKLFF
TRBD2 | TRBJ2-4 | TRBV20-1 | - | TGCAGTGCTTCAACCCGGGGACTAGCGAATGCCAAAAACATTCAGTACTTC | CSASTRGLANAKNIQYF
TRBD1 | TRBJ1-1 | TRBV7-9 | many | TGTGCCAGCAGCCCACCGGGACAGCAATCCGGAGCTTTCTTT | CASSPPGQQSGAFF
TRBD1 | TRBJ1-1 | TRBV18 | few | TGTGCCAGCTCACCTTACTCACAGGGGAACGGGGCTTTCTTT | CASSPYSQGNGAFF
- | TRBJ2-2 | TRBV7-9 | many | TGTGCCAGCAGCTTCACACAGGGAGCCGGGGAGCTGTTTTTT | CASSFTQGAGELFF
- | TRBJ1-2 | TRBV20-1 | many | TGCAGTGCTAGAGACCAACAGGGATCTGGCTACACCTTC | CSARDQQGSGYTF
- | TRBJ2-5 | TRBV9 | - | TGTGCCAGCAGCGTAGACCAGCTAGAGACCCAGTACTTC | CASSVDQLETQYF
- | TRBJ2-5 | TRBV4-2 | many | TGTGCCAGCAGCCCCTTTCCGGGGCTCCAAGAGACCCAGTACTTC | CASSPFPGLQETQYF